This is a list of T cell receptor beta chains from one sample in a study of identical twins. MiXCR, applied by TCRdb to the 5' RACE reads, yields one record per CDR3 protein. The data hold 400,000 to 550,000 distinct CDR3 sequences, with roughly 21% observed a single time. The same specimen was also included in a second study, on T cells expressing NK-cell markers.

What was sequenced was CD4+ T cells sorted from blood. These TCRs come from a woman aged 18-35 years in good health. The CDR3 runs from the conserved cysteine through the conserved F or W. Each record gives: V gene, clone size, J gene, D gene, CDR3 DNA, CDR3 protein. A D gene is named only where the DNA matches it firmly. Rows give clone size only sometimes, using once, few, many, or a class for an expanded clone.

TRBV6-1	many	TRBJ1-2	TRBD1	TGTGCCAGCAGCCCCTGGGACAGGGTGCATGGCTACACCTTC	CASSPWDRVHGYTF
TRBV7-2	few	TRBJ2-1	-	TGTGCCAGCAGCTTAAATCCCTGGAGCTCCTACAATGAGCAGTTCTTC	CASSLNPWSSYNEQFF
TRBV29-1	few	TRBJ2-7	TRBD1	TGCAGCGTCGGGACAGCATACGAGCAGTACTTC	CSVGTAYEQYF
TRBV20-1	few	TRBJ2-3	TRBD2	TGCAGTGCAGGGACTAGCGGGGGGGCGGATACGCAGTATTTT	CSAGTSGGADTQYF
TRBV7-2	few	TRBJ2-1	-	TGTGCCAGCAGCCCCGGGTACAATGAGCAGTTCTTC	CASSPGYNEQFF
TRBV6-5	-	TRBJ2-7	TRBD2	TGTGCCAGCAGTTCGTCCGCGGGAGGCTCCTACGAGCAGTACTTC	CASSSSAGGSYEQYF
TRBV7-6	-	TRBJ2-2	TRBD2	TGTGCCAGCAGCGTAAACCGAGGCGGGGGGCTGGATACCGGGGAGCTGTTTTTT	CASSVNRGGGLDTGELFF
TRBV20-1	-	TRBJ2-3	-	TGCAGTGCTAGAGTCTCTTATACGCAGTATTTT	CSARVSYTQYF
TRBV7-3	-	TRBJ2-3	-	TGTGCCAGCAGCCCGACTCAGGGTACGCAGTATTTT	CASSPTQGTQYF
TRBV5-1	few	TRBJ1-2	-	TGCGCCAGCAAGGACGGACTGTGGAACTATGGCTACACCTTC	CASKDGLWNYGYTF
TRBV7-3	few	TRBJ2-1	-	TGTGCCAGCAGCTTATCGCCGGGGCCGTACAATGAGCAGTTCTTC	CASSLSPGPYNEQFF
TRBV6-1	once	TRBJ2-3	TRBD2	TGTGCCAGCAGGGGCAGCGGGGGGGCCACAGATACGCAGTATTTT	CASRGSGGATDTQYF
TRBV12-3/TRBV12-4	few	TRBJ1-2	-	TGTGCCAGCACTCAGGACTCCTCTGGCTACACCTTC	CASTQDSSGYTF
TRBV24-1	-	TRBJ2-2	-	TGTGCCACCAGTAATTTGGGGTCCGGGGAGCTGTTTTTT	CATSNLGSGELFF
TRBV7-8	-	TRBJ1-1	TRBD1	TGTGCCAGCAGCCTTGGGTGGGGACAGGGGACTGAAGCTTTCTTT	CASSLGWGQGTEAFF
TRBV5-1	-	TRBJ2-7	TRBD1	TGCGCCAGCAGCTTGGGGGGGGACAGGGGCCACGAGCAGTACTTC	CASSLGGDRGHEQYF
TRBV28	-	TRBJ1-3	TRBD1	TGTGCCAGCATGGATGGGGGGACAGGCGACGGAGGCTCCATATATTTT	CASMDGGTGDGGSIYF
TRBV20-1	many	TRBJ2-7	TRBD2	TGCAGTGGTATAGCGGGTAGCGAGCAGTACTTC	CSGIAGSEQYF
TRBV5-6	once	TRBJ1-2	TRBD1	TGTGCCAGCAGCTTCAGGGACAGGACGACTGGCTACACCTTC	CASSFRDRTTGYTF
TRBV7-8	few	TRBJ1-2	-	TGTGCCAGCAGCCATAGGCGACAGCTGAACTATGGCTACACCTTC	CASSHRRQLNYGYTF
TRBV15	few	TRBJ2-1	-	TGTGCCACCAGCAGAGCCAGGTGGGATGAGCAGTTCTTC	CATSRARWDEQFF
TRBV6-2/TRBV6-3	-	TRBJ2-1	TRBD1	TGTGCCAGCGGGACAGAGGCCCACTTC	CASGTEAHF
TRBV5-1	few	TRBJ2-1	TRBD2	TGCGCCAGCAGCTTAGTTAGCCTAGCGGGAAGCAATGAGCAGTTCTTC	CASSLVSLAGSNEQFF
TRBV5-1	few	TRBJ1-1	-	TGCGCCAGCAGCTACGAGAGGGTACCTGCTTTCTTT	CASSYERVPAFF
TRBV9	few	TRBJ2-7	-	TGTGCCAGCAGCGCCGCTCCCCGGGAAGACGAGCAGTACTTC	CASSAAPREDEQYF
TRBV9	-	TRBJ2-7	-	TGTGCCAGCAGCGTAGAGGAAGGCCGAAAGCCCCCTAACGAGCAGTACTTC	CASSVEEGRKPPNEQYF
TRBV5-1	many	TRBJ2-7	-	TGCGCCAGCAGCCCAATGCTTGGACATGGGAACGAGCAGTACTTC	CASSPMLGHGNEQYF
TRBV24-1	few	TRBJ2-1	TRBD2	TGTGCCACCAGTGATCCCGGGACTAGCGGCAATGAGCAGTTCTTC	CATSDPGTSGNEQFF
TRBV20-1	few	TRBJ2-5	-	TGCAGTGCCCTTGGACGAGGGGGGACCCAGTACTTC	CSALGRGGTQYF
TRBV30	few	TRBJ2-5	-	TGTGCCTGGAGTGTAAGGGGGACCCAGACCCAGTACTTC	CAWSVRGTQTQYF
TRBV12-3/TRBV12-4	few	TRBJ1-1	-	TGTGCCAGCAGTCGGACAGAGCCTGAAGCTTTCTTT	CASSRTEPEAFF
TRBV4-1	few	TRBJ2-7	-	TGCGCCAGCAGCCAGGAACTCGACAGGCGGGCGAAGTACTTC	CASSQELDRRAKYF
TRBV7-2	-	TRBJ1-6	TRBD1	TGTGCCAGCAGCCGACTGGGACAGATTAATTCACCCCTCCACTTT	CASSRLGQINSPLHF
TRBV20-1	-	TRBJ2-7	TRBD2	TGCAGTGCTGCGGCAGCCTTACTAGCGGGCCCTCTCTACGAGCAGTACTTC	CSAAAALLAGPLYEQYF
TRBV25-1	-	TRBJ2-6	-	TGTGCCAGCAGTAGCTCATCCGGGACCGAGGGCTCTGGGGCCAACGTCCTGACTTTC	CASSSSSGTEGSGANVLTF
TRBV20-1	few	TRBJ2-2	-	TGCAGTGCTAGAACACAGGGAAACCGGGAGCTGTTTTTT	CSARTQGNRELFF
TRBV29-1	-	TRBJ2-1	-	TGCAGCGTTGGGCACAACAATGAGCAGTTCTTC	CSVGHNNEQFF
TRBV28	-	TRBJ2-3	TRBD2	TGTGCCAGCAGTATCGGGGGGGCGACAGATACGCAGTATTTT	CASSIGGATDTQYF
TRBV27	few	TRBJ1-2	-	TGTGCCAGCAGTTTTCGGGGCAGTGGTAACTATGGCTACACCTTC	CASSFRGSGNYGYTF
TRBV5-4	many	TRBJ2-1	-	TGTGCCAGCTCGCCTTTAGGGGACGACAATGAGCAGTTCTTC	CASSPLGDDNEQFF
TRBV20-1	-	TRBJ1-2	-	TGCAGTGCTAGAGATCTTAGCTATGGCTACACCTTC	CSARDLSYGYTF
TRBV6-1	few	TRBJ2-1	-	TGTGCCAGCAGCTCCCGGAGAGGCGCGCTAGGTTTGAGTGAGCAGTTCTTC	CASSSRRGALGLSEQFF
TRBV20-1	many	TRBJ1-2	-	TGCAGTGCTAAAGGCTACACCTTC	CSAKGYTF
TRBV20-1	few	TRBJ1-4	TRBD1	TGCAGTGGGACGGGACAGGGAGATGAAAAACTGTTTTTT	CSGTGQGDEKLFF
TRBV20-1	once	TRBJ2-1	-	TGCAGTGCCTCTATGGGACCACGGGACGCTGAGCAGTTCTTC	CSASMGPRDAEQFF
TRBV10-3	-	TRBJ2-7	-	TGTGCCATCAGGACCGCCTACGAGCAGTACTTC	CAIRTAYEQYF
TRBV7-9	-	TRBJ2-3	TRBD2	TGTGCCAGCAGCTTTATTGGGACTATTGTAGGATCGTATACGCAGTATTTT	CASSFIGTIVGSYTQYF
TRBV29-1	many	TRBJ2-7	-	TGCAGCGTTGGGAAAGGGAGCTACGAGCAGTACTTC	CSVGKGSYEQYF
TRBV12-3/TRBV12-4	-	TRBJ2-3	-	TGTGCCAGCAGTTTATTTAGGAATACGCAGTATTTT	CASSLFRNTQYF
TRBV15	-	TRBJ1-2	-	TGTGCCACCAGCAGAGATACAGGGCTAGGAGGCTACACCTTC	CATSRDTGLGGYTF
TRBV7-9	-	TRBJ2-2	-	TGTGCCAGCAGGCGGGATGACACCGGGGAGCTGTTTTTT	CASRRDDTGELFF
TRBV15	once	TRBJ2-1	-	TGTGCCACCAGCAGACCGATCTACAGCGAGCAGTTCTTC	CATSRPIYSEQFF
TRBV10-3	few	TRBJ1-1	-	TGTGCCATCAGTGCAGGGGTTGGTACTGAAGCTTTCTTT	CAISAGVGTEAFF